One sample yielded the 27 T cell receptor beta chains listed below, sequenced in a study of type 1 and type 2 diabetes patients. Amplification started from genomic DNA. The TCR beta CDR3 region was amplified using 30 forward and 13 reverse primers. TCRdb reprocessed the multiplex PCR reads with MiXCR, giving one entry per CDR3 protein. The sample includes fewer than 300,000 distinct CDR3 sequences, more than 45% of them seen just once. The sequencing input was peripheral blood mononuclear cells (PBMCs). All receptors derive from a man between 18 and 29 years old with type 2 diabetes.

The CDR3 loop is CASSSTGDDTQYF. The CDR3 nucleotides read TGTGCCAGCAGCTCCACAGGGGATGACACGCAGTATTTT. The gene calls are TRBV7-6 and TRBJ2-3; the match to TRBD1 covers 7 bases. This CDR3 has 13 amino acids. V trimming: 4 bases; J trimming: 9 bases; junction bases outside the gene matches: 7. Germline loops: CDR1 SGHVS, CDR2 FNYEAQ.

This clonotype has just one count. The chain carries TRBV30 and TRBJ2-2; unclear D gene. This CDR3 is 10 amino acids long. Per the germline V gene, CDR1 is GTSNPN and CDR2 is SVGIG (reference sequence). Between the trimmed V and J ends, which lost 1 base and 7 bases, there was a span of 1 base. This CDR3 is CAWSGGELFF. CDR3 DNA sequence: TGTGCCTGGAGTGGCGGGGAGCTGTTTTTT.

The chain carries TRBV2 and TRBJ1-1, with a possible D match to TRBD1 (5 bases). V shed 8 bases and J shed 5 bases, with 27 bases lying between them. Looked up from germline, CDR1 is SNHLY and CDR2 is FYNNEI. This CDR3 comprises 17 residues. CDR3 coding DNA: TGTGCCAGCCAATCGGGGGGGGGAAGTATAATTGGAACTGAAGCTTTCTTT. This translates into CASQSGGGSIIGTEAFF.

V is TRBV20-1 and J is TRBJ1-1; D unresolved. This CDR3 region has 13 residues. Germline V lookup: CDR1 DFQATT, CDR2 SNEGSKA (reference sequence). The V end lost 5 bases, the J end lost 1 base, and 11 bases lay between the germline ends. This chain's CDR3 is CSAEDGENTEAFF. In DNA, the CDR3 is TGCAGTGCTGAGGACGGAGAGAACACTGAAGCTTTCTTT.

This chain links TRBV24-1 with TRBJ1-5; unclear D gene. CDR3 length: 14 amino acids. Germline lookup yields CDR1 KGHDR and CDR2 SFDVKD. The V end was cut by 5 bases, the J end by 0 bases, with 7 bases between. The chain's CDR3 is CATSGRNSNQPQHF. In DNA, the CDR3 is TGTGCCACCAGTGGACGTAATAGCAATCAGCCCCAGCATTTT.

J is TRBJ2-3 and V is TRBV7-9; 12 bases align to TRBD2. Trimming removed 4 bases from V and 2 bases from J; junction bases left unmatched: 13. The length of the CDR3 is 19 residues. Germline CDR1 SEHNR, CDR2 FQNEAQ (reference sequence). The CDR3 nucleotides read TGTGCCAGCAGCTACACCCGGACTAGCGGGACCTACCCCACAGATACGCAGTATTTT. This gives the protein CASSYTRTSGTYPTDTQYF.

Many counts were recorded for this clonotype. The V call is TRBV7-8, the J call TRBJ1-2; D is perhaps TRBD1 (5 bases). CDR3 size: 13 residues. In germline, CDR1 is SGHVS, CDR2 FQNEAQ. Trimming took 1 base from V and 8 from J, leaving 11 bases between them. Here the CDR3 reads CASSLGLRDGYTF. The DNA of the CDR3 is TGTGCCAGCAGCTTAGGGTTGAGGGACGGCTACACCTTC. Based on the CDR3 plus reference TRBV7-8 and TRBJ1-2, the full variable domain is GAGVSQSPRYKVAKRGQDVALRCDPISGHVSLFWYQQALGQGPEFLTYFQNEAQLDKSGLPSDRFFAERPEGSVSTLKIQRTQQEDSAVYLCASSLGLRDGYTFGSGTRLTVV.

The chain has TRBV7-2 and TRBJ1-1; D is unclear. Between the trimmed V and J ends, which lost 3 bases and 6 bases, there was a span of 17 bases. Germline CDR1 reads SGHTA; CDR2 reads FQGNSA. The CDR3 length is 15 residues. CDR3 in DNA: TGTGCCAGCAGCTTCCCGGCAGGTAATAAGGCTGAAGCTTTCTTT. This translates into CASSFPAGNKAEAFF. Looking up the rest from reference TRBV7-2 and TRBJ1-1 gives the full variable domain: GAGVSQSPSNKVTEKGKDVELRCDPISGHTALYWYRQSLGQGLEFLIYFQGNSAPDKSGLPSDRFSAERTGGSVSTLTIQRTQQEDSAVYLCASSFPAGNKAEAFFGQGTRLTVV.

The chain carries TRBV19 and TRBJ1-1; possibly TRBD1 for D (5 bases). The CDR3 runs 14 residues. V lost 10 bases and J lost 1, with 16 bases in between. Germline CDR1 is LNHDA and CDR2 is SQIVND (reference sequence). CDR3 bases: TGTGCCACGGGCTCCCGACAGAAGAACACTGAAGCTTTCTTT. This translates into CATGSRQKNTEAFF.

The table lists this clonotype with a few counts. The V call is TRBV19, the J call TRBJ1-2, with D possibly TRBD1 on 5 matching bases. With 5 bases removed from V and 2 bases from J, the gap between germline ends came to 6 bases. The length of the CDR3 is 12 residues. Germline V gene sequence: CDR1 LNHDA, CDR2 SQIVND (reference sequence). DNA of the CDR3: TGTGCCAGTAGTCACAGGAACTATGGCTACACCTTC. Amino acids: CASSHRNYGYTF.

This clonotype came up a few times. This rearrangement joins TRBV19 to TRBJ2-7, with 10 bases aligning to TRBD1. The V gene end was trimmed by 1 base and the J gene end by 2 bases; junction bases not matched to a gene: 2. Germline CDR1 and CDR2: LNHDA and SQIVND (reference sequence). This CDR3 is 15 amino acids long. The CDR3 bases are TGTGCCAGTAGTATAGCGGGACAGGGGACCTACGAGCAGTACTTC. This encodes CASSIAGQGTYEQYF. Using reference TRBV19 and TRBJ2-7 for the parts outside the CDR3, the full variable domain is DGGITQSPKYLFRKEGQNVTLSCEQNLNHDAMYWYRQDPGQGLRLIYYSQIVNDFQKGDIAEGYSVSREKKESFPLTVTSAQKNPTAFYLCASSIAGQGTYEQYFGPGTRLTVT.

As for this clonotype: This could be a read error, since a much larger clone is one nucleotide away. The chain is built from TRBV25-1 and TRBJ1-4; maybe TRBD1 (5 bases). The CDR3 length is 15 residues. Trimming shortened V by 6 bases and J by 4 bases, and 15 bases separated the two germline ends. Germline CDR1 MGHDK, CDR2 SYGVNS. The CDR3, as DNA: TGTGCCAGCAGCGCATCAGGGATAATTAATGAAAAACTGTTTTTT. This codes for CASSASGIINEKLFF.

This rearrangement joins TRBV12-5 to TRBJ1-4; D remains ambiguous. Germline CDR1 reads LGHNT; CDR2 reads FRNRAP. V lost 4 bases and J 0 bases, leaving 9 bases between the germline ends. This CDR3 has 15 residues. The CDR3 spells CASGSRLATNEKLFF. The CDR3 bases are TGTGCTAGTGGTTCTCGACTTGCAACTAATGAAAAACTGTTTTTT.

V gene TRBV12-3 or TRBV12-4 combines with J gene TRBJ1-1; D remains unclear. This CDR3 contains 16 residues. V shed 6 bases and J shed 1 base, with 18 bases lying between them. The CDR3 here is CASRGPLGRKNTEAFF. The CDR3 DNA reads TGTGCCAGCAGAGGCCCACTTGGACGGAAGAACACTGAAGCTTTCTTT.

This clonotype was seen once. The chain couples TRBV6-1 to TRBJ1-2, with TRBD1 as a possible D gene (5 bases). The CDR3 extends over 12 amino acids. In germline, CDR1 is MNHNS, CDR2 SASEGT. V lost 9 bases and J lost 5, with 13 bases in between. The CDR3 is CASSTDSYGYTF. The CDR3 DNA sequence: TGTGCCAGTTCGACAGACTCTTATGGCTACACCTTC.

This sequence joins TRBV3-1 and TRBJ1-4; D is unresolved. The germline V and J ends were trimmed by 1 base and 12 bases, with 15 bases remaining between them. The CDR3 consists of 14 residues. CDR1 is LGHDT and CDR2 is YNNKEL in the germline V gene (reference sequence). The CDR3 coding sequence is TGTGCCAGCAGCCAAGTAATGGCAGGCAAGGAACTGTTTTTT. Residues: CASSQVMAGKELFF.

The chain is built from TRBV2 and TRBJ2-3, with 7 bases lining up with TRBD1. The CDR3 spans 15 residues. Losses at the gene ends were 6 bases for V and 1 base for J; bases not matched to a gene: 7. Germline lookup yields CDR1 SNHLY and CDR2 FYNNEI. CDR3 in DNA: TGTGCCAGCAGAGACGACAGGGTTGGCACAGATACGCAGTATTTT. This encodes CASRDDRVGTDTQYF.

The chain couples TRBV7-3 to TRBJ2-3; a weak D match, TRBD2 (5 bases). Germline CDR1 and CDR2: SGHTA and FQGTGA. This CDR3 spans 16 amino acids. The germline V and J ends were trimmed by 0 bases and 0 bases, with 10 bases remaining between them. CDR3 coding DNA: TGTGCCAGCAGCTTAACTTATCGGGGAAGCACAGATACGCAGTATTTT. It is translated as CASSLTYRGSTDTQYF.

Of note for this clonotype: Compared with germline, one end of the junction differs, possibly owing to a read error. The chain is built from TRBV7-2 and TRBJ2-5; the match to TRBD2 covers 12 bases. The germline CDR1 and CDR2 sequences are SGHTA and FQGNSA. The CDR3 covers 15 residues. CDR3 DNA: TGCGCCAGCAGCCAAGGGACTAGCGGGTTAGAGACCCAGTACTTC. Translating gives CASSQGTSGLETQYF.

This CDR3 is CASSEQGQGTDQPQHF. CDR3 bases: TGTGCCAGCAGTGAACAGGGACAGGGGACGGATCAGCCCCAGCATTTT. The chain couples TRBV25-1 to TRBJ1-5, with TRBD1 identical over 10 bases. This CDR3 is built from 16 residues. V lost 2 bases, J lost 5 bases, and 6 bases stayed unmatched. Germline-derived CDR1 and CDR2 are MGHDK and SYGVNS.

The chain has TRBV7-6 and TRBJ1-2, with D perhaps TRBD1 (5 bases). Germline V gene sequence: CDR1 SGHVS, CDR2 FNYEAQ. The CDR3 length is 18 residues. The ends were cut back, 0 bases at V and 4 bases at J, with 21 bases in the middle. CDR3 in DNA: TGTGCCAGCAGCTTAGCTCTGTCTTCGCAGGGCTGGGGCTATGGCTACACCTTC. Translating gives CASSLALSSQGWGYGYTF.

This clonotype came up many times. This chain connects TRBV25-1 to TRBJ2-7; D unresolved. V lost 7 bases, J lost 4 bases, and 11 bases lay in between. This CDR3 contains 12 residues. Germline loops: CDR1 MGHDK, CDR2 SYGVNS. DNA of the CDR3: TGTGCCAGCACCACAACTGGATACGAGCAGTACTTC. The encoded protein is CASTTTGYEQYF.

The CDR3 loop is CASGNNLGRTEAFF. CDR3 nucleotides: TGTGCCAGTGGAAATAACCTGGGGAGGACTGAAGCTTTCTTT. This rearrangement joins TRBV30 to TRBJ1-1; unclear D gene. V was pared by 8 bases and J by 5 bases, with 21 bases between. CDR3 length: 14 residues. The V gene's germline CDR1 is GTSNPN and CDR2 SVGIG (reference sequence).

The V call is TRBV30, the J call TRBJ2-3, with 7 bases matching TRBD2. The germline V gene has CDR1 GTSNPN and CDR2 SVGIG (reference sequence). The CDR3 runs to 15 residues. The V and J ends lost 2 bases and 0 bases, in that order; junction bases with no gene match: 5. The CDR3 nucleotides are TGTGCCTGGAGTATTATTAGCGGGAGCACAGATACGCAGTATTTT. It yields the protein CAWSIISGSTDTQYF.

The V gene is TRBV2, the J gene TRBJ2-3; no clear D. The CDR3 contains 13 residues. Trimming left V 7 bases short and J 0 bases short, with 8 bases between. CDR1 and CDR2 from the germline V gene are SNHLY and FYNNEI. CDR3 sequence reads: CASKRRSTDTQYF. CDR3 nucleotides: TGTGCCAGCAAGCGACGGAGCACAGATACGCAGTATTTT.

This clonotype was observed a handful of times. The CDR3 reads CASSQDPTGELFF. For the CDR3, the DNA is TGCGCCAGCAGCCAAGATCCGACCGGGGAGCTGTTTTTT. The chain carries TRBV4-3 and TRBJ2-2; D is unclear. This CDR3 contains 13 residues. Trimming took off 0 bases at V and 5 bases at J, with 4 bases between the two ends. Germline CDR1 reads LGHNA; CDR2 reads YSLEER.

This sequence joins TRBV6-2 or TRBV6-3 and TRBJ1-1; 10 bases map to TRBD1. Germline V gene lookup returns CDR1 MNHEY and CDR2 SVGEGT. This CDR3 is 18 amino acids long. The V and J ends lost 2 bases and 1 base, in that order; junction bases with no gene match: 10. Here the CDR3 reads CASSYTRDRGEWNTEAFF. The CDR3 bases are TGTGCCAGCAGTTACACGCGGGACAGGGGAGAGTGGAACACTGAAGCTTTCTTT.